Here is one TCR beta chain with its context. The CDR3 totals 14 residues. The junction had 2 bases not matched to a gene; V was cut back by 0 bases and J by 6 bases. In germline, CDR1 is SGHAT, CDR2 FQNNGV. Generated by immunoSEQ multiplex PCR, the TCRdb table keeps only in-frame clones and is missing some. The data show approximately 150,000 clones, 92% seen once. This sample stems from a study of control samples from healthy donors and cancer patients. This sequence joins TRBV11-2 and TRBJ2-1; 7 bases are shared with TRBD2. Sequences were obtained from blood. This TCR came from a young woman in good health. Written as DNA, the CDR3 is TGTGCCAGCAGCTTAGAAGCGGGGCGCAATGAGCAGTTCTTC. This codes for CASSLEAGRNEQFF.